The 29 T cell receptor beta chains listed next were all sequenced from one sample in a study of blood T cell repertoires in COVID-19. TCRdb's copy holds only in-frame clones and misses some; the assay was immunoSEQ multiplex PCR. The sample consists of 210,000 or so clones, under 90% of them appearing once. Sequenced material: peripheral blood. The receptors stem from a woman of 80 years or more with COVID-19, enrolled during active disease.

The chain has TRBV9 and TRBJ1-2, with D uncertain. V lost 4 bases and J lost 2, with 9 bases in between. CDR1 is SGDLS, CDR2 YYNGEE, per germline. The CDR3 length is 13 residues. The CDR3 coding sequence is TGTGCCAGCAGCCCCGGGTCCAACTATGGCTACACCTTC. This gives the protein CASSPGSNYGYTF.

The V and J genes are TRBV11-2 and TRBJ2-2, with unresolved D. Trimming removed 1 base at V and 4 bases at J, with 13 bases between. Germline values: CDR1 SGHAT, CDR2 FQNNGV. The CDR3 covers 16 residues. The CDR3 reads CASSLVLNFGTGELFF. The CDR3 nucleotides are TGTGCCAGCAGCTTAGTGCTCAATTTCGGCACCGGGGAGCTGTTTTTT.

This clone was found a few times. The CDR3 protein is CASSLSGIRNSPLHF. The CDR3 bases are TGCGCCAGCAGCTTGTCCGGGATAAGGAATTCACCCCTCCACTTT. The chain has TRBV5-1 and TRBJ1-6; D call uncertain. CDR3 length: 15 amino acids. V lost 1 base, J lost 7 bases, and 12 bases lay in between. Germline V lookup: CDR1 SGHRS, CDR2 YFSETQ. Filled out from reference TRBV5-1 and TRBJ1-6, the complete variable domain reads KAGVTQTPRYLIKTRGQQVTLSCSPISGHRSVSWYQQTPGQGLQFLFEYFSETQRNKGNFPGRFSGRQFSNSRSEMNVSTLELGDSALYLCASSLSGIRNSPLHFGNGTRLTVT.

The V and J genes are TRBV6-5 and TRBJ1-2; possibly TRBD1 for D (5 bases). Trimming took off 1 base at V and 1 base at J, with 10 bases between the two ends. Germline V gene data show CDR1 as MNHEY and CDR2 as SVGAGI. The CDR3 covers 15 residues. The DNA for the CDR3 is TGTGCCAGCAGTTACTTGAAGGGACTTAACTATGGCTACACCTTC. The encoded protein is CASSYLKGLNYGYTF.

The rearrangement links TRBV7-8 to TRBJ2-1; a possible D gene is TRBD2 (6 bases). CDR1 and CDR2 from the germline V gene are SGHVS and FQNEAQ. The V end lost 5 bases, the J end lost 6 bases, and 20 bases lay between the germline ends. The CDR3 has 16 amino acids. CDR3 in amino acids: CASSLRDSLNSNEQFF. In DNA form, the CDR3 reads TGTGCCAGCAGCCTCCGGGACTCTCTGAACAGCAATGAGCAGTTCTTC. Filled out from reference TRBV7-8 and TRBJ2-1, the complete variable domain reads GAGVSQSPRYKVAKRGQDVALRCDPISGHVSLFWYQQALGQGPEFLTYFQNEAQLDKSGLPSDRFFAERPEGSVSTLKIQRTQQEDSAVYLCASSLRDSLNSNEQFFGPGTRLTVL.

The chain combines TRBV9 with TRBJ2-5, with D perhaps matching TRBD2 (5 bases). The CDR3 is 17 amino acids. V was pared by 0 bases and J by 1 base, with 16 bases between. CDR1 and CDR2 (germline): SGDLS, YYNGEE. DNA for the CDR3: TGTGCCAGCAGCGTAGCTACGGACGGTGCGGGCCAAGAGACCCAGTACTTC. It yields the protein CASSVATDGAGQETQYF.

The chain carries TRBV3-1 (or the pseudogene TRBV3-2) and TRBJ2-3; possibly TRBD1 for D (6 bases). In germline, CDR1 is LGHDT, CDR2 YNNKEL (reference sequence). The V gene lost 0 bases and the J gene lost 0 bases, with 13 bases spanning the gap. The length of the CDR3 is 17 residues. DNA for the CDR3: TGTGCCAGCAGCCAAGATCTGGGCAGGGGTAGCACAGATACGCAGTATTTT. Translating gives CASSQDLGRGSTDTQYF.

The CDR3 DNA is TGTGCCAGCACCCTGAGTGGAGGGGAGACCCAGTACTTC. Translation: CASTLSGGETQYF. The chain links TRBV5-6 to TRBJ2-5; perhaps TRBD2 as D (6 bases). Germline lookup yields CDR1 SGHDT and CDR2 YYEEEE. The V gene lost 6 bases and the J gene lost 5 bases, with 14 bases spanning the gap. The CDR3 loop spans 13 amino acids.

The J gene is TRBJ2-7, the V gene TRBV28; D possibly corresponds to TRBD2 (5 bases). Germline-derived CDR1 and CDR2 are MDHEN and SYDVKM. V lost 2 bases and J lost 2, with 13 bases in between. This CDR3 is 15 amino acids long. The CDR3 spells CASSLIGRGTYEQYF. DNA for the CDR3: TGTGCCAGCAGTTTAATTGGGAGAGGGACCTACGAGCAGTACTTC.

The chain has TRBV5-1 and TRBJ1-1; D is uncertain. Trimming took 6 bases from V and 1 from J, leaving 10 bases between them. CDR1 SGHRS and CDR2 YFSETQ come from the germline V gene. The CDR3 has 13 amino acids. The CDR3 protein is CASNPTGNTEAFF. The DNA for the CDR3 is TGCGCCAGCAACCCAACTGGGAACACTGAAGCTTTCTTT. Using reference TRBV5-1 and TRBJ1-1 for the parts outside the CDR3, the full variable domain is KAGVTQTPRYLIKTRGQQVTLSCSPISGHRSVSWYQQTPGQGLQFLFEYFSETQRNKGNFPGRFSGRQFSNSRSEMNVSTLELGDSALYLCASNPTGNTEAFFGQGTRLTVV.

The rearrangement links TRBV6-5 to TRBJ2-1; TRBD2 agrees at 10 bases. The CDR3 contains 15 residues. Germline CDR1 is MNHEY and CDR2 is SVGAGI. V was clipped by 4 bases and J by 7 bases; unmatched bases: 7. The CDR3 here is CASSLLAGTLNEQFF. In DNA, the CDR3 is TGTGCCAGCAGTTTACTAGCGGGGACGTTGAATGAGCAGTTCTTC.

This chain connects TRBV28 to TRBJ1-4; D ambiguous. The CDR3 has 12 amino acids. Trimming removed 0 bases from V and 13 bases from J, with 9 bases in between. Germline loops: CDR1 MDHEN, CDR2 SYDVKM. The CDR3 DNA sequence: TGTGCCAGCAGTTTATGGGGAGATGGACTGTTTTTT. It codes for CASSLWGDGLFF.

V usage is TRBV15 and J usage is TRBJ1-3, with no clear D. CDR1 is LNHNV and CDR2 is YYDKDF in the germline V gene (reference sequence). V lost 7 bases, J lost 8 bases, and 15 bases lay in between. The CDR3 contains 13 residues. The CDR3 reads CATTPPLKDTIYF. CDR3 bases: TGTGCCACCACCCCTCCCCTAAAAGACACCATATATTTT.

The rearrangement links TRBV27 to TRBJ1-5, with D possibly being TRBD1 (5 bases). V lost 5 bases and J lost 6, with 8 bases in between. The CDR3 runs to 12 residues. The V gene's germline CDR1 is MNHEY and CDR2 SMNVEV (reference sequence). The CDR3 DNA sequence: TGTGCCAGCAGTACTACAGGTCAGCCCCAGCATTTT. It specifies CASSTTGQPQHF.

This clone was counted a few times. The CDR3 bases are TGCGCCAGCAGCCAAGAAAGGACAGGGGGTCAGTACTTC. Amino acids: CASSQERTGGQYF. The chain carries TRBV4-1 and TRBJ2-4, with TRBD1 identical over 10 bases. With 0 bases clipped from V and 12 bases from J, the junction kept 2 bases outside the gene matches. This CDR3 is 13 amino acids long. Per the germline V gene, CDR1 is MGHRA and CDR2 is YSYEKL.

This rearrangement joins TRBV5-1 to TRBJ1-6, with D unresolved. This CDR3 is built from 18 residues. Germline CDR1 SGHRS, CDR2 YFSETQ. Trimming removed 0 bases at V and 4 bases at J, with 17 bases between. This CDR3 reads CASSLVVAGNLYNSPLHF. CDR3 nucleotides: TGCGCCAGCAGCTTGGTTGTTGCGGGGAACCTTTATAATTCACCCCTCCACTTT.

The chain combines TRBV19 with TRBJ2-1, with D hard to call. The CDR3 runs 17 residues. Germline V gene data show CDR1 as LNHDA and CDR2 as SQIVND (reference sequence). V lost 6 bases and J lost 0, with 18 bases in between. The CDR3 spells CASSESRYRSSYNEQFF. In DNA, the CDR3 is TGTGCCAGTAGCGAATCTAGGTACCGAAGCTCCTACAATGAGCAGTTCTTC.

The chain is built from TRBV5-1 and TRBJ2-7, with a weak D call TRBD2 (5 bases). The V gene lost 5 bases and the J gene lost 2 bases, with 17 bases spanning the gap. The CDR3 extends over 15 amino acids. Germline CDR1 SGHRS, CDR2 YFSETQ. In DNA form, the CDR3 reads TGCGCCAGCAGTTCCCAGGCGGTCGGGGCCTACGAGCAGTACTTC. Translation: CASSSQAVGAYEQYF.

The V gene is TRBV10-3, the J gene TRBJ2-2; D unclear. The CDR3 has 13 residues. Trimming removed 6 bases at V and 6 bases at J, with 11 bases between. The germline CDR1 and CDR2 sequences are ENHRY and SYGVKD. Written as DNA, the CDR3 is TGTGCCATCAGCTTGTTGAGGCCCGGGGAGCTGTTTTTT. This encodes CAISLLRPGELFF.

The rearrangement uses TRBV28 and TRBJ2-7; 9 bases align to TRBD2. Germline V gene lookup returns CDR1 MDHEN and CDR2 SYDVKM. The CDR3 is made up of 18 amino acids. With 1 base clipped from V and 4 bases from J, the junction kept 14 bases outside the gene matches. CDR3 protein: CASSLFGVASGKVYEQYF. In DNA, the CDR3 is TGTGCCAGCAGTTTATTCGGTGTGGCTAGCGGGAAAGTATACGAGCAGTACTTC.

There are a few counts of this clone. The CDR3 nucleotides read TGTGCCAGCAAATCAGGGATGGCTTATACCTACAATGAGCAGTTCTTC. Translating gives CASKSGMAYTYNEQFF. V and J are TRBV28 and TRBJ2-1; possible D gene TRBD1, 5 bases. CDR3 length: 16 residues. Germline V gene sequence: CDR1 MDHEN, CDR2 SYDVKM. The ends were cut back, 7 bases at V and 2 bases at J, with 18 bases in the middle.

This chain uses TRBV9 with TRBJ1-3; 8 nucleotides align to TRBD1. J gave up 2 bases and V 2 bases, and 0 bases lay outside the gene matches. The CDR3 is made up of 14 amino acids. From germline, CDR1 is SGDLS and CDR2 YYNGEE. CDR3 sequence reads: CASSVTGAGNTIYF. The CDR3 nucleotides are TGTGCCAGCAGCGTGACAGGGGCTGGAAACACCATATATTTT. The whole variable domain, remainder taken from reference TRBV9 and TRBJ1-3, is DSGVTQTPKHLITATGQRVTLRCSPRSGDLSVYWYQQSLDQGLQFLIQYYNGEERAKGNILERFSAQQFPDLHSELNLSSLELGDSALYFCASSVTGAGNTIYFGEGSWLTVV.

The chain couples TRBV21-1 to TRBJ1-1; the table's D call of TRBD1 was not tested on the DNA. TRBV21-1 is termed a pseudogene. This CDR3 has 14 residues. CDR3 in amino acids: CASSPDRENTEAFF. CDR3 DNA sequence: TGTGCCAGCAGCCCCGACAGGGAGAACACTGAAGCTTTCTTT.

The V and J genes are TRBV24-1 and TRBJ1-1, with D tentatively TRBD1 (5 bases). Germline V gene sequence: CDR1 KGHDR, CDR2 SFDVKD. V lost 9 bases and J 6 bases, leaving 22 bases between the germline ends. This CDR3 region has 15 residues. CDR3 coding DNA: TGTGCCACCCCTACGATCGGCAGGGAAAGGGCTGAAGCTTTCTTT. Translated, it gives CATPTIGRERAEAFF.

CDR3 DNA sequence: TGTGCCAGCAGCCTACATCAGGGGTATGGCTACACCTTC. Its translation: CASSLHQGYGYTF. The chain employs TRBV11-2 and TRBJ1-2; maybe TRBD1 (6 bases). Germline CDR1 reads SGHAT; CDR2 reads FQNNGV. Trimming took 5 bases from V and 5 from J, leaving 12 bases between them. The CDR3 consists of 13 residues.

The chain recombines TRBV9 with TRBJ2-7; 8 bases are shared with TRBD1. Germline CDR1 and CDR2: SGDLS and YYNGEE. The V gene end was trimmed by 3 bases and the J gene end by 6 bases; junction bases not matched to a gene: 5. The CDR3 sequence is 13 residues long. CDR3 loop: CASSATGAGEQYF. The CDR3 region has the DNA TGTGCCAGCAGCGCGACAGGGGCCGGCGAGCAGTACTTC. The full variable domain, in which reference TRBV9 and TRBJ2-7 provide the parts outside the CDR3, is DSGVTQTPKHLITATGQRVTLRCSPRSGDLSVYWYQQSLDQGLQFLIQYYNGEERAKGNILERFSAQQFPDLHSELNLSSLELGDSALYFCASSATGAGEQYFGPGTRLTVT.

J is TRBJ2-1 and V is TRBV7-2, with 11 positions matching TRBD2. Germline values: CDR1 SGHTA, CDR2 FQGNSA. The CDR3 length is 16 residues. Trimming cost V 3 bases and J 2 bases; bases outside gene matches: 3. In DNA, the CDR3 is TGTGCCAGCAGCTTCTTAGCGGGAGGGACCTACAATGAGCAGTTCTTC. Its protein is CASSFLAGGTYNEQFF.

The chain couples TRBV28 to TRBJ2-1; D is unresolved. This CDR3 is built from 14 residues. Trimming stripped 3 bases from V and 0 bases from J, with 6 bases between. CDR1 is MDHEN and CDR2 is SYDVKM in the germline V gene. The CDR3 sequence: CASSFGLSYNEQFF. For the CDR3, the DNA is TGTGCCAGCAGTTTCGGTCTCTCCTACAATGAGCAGTTCTTC.

This clone turned up a few times. CDR3 sequence reads: CASSQGPAGAFGAFF. The DNA for the CDR3 is TGTGCCAGCAGCCAAGGTCCGGCGGGCGCGTTCGGAGCTTTCTTT. The rearrangement uses TRBV3-1 (or the pseudogene TRBV3-2) and TRBJ1-1; D is unclear. V dropped 1 base and J dropped 10 bases, with 19 bases sitting between them. The CDR3 spans 15 residues. Germline V gene sequence: CDR1 LGHDT, CDR2 YNNKEL (reference sequence).